Sequencing of this T cell receptor (beta chain) was carried out in a study of CD8+ T cells in alopecia areata. Treatment specified: oral pan-JAK inhibitor, 5-10 mg twice daily. Peripheral blood and lesional scalp punch biopsies were taken from alopecia areata patients. Regarding this clone: The target antigen is unknown.

Study findings and constraints: On tofacitinib, scalp clonality and expanded CD8+ clones among top 100 fell significantly. Persistence of many expanded lesional clones was seen in scalp and blood during tofacitinib.

The CDR3 is made up of 14 amino acids. V lost 3 bases to trimming and J lost 5 bases; unmatched junction nucleotides: 7. From germline, CDR1 is SQVTM and CDR2 ANQGSEA. Sequencing templates came from extracted RNA that was reverse transcribed into cDNA. Libraries were prepared by immunoSEQ multiplex PCR; TCRdb keeps only in-frame clonotypes and omits some of them. The table has about 94,000 clones, around 71% seen once; the top ten hold approximately 15%. The receptor's source is a human donor with alopecia areata. The chain employs TRBV29-1 and TRBJ1-2, with 9 positions matching TRBD1. The starting material was CD8+ T cells sorted from blood, obtained at approximately week 42, from a patient treated with tofacitinib. CDR3 in amino acids: CSVEGTGREYGYTF. CDR3 DNA: TGCAGCGTTGAGGGGACAGGGAGGGAGTATGGCTACACCTTC.